This T cell receptor (beta chain) was retrieved from a study of shared clonotypes between healthy human individuals. Partitioning of CD4+ cells yielded a CD45RA+ naive subset and a CD45RA-negative memory subset. Assay used: immunoSEQ multiplex PCR; TCRdb lists only in-frame clones, some missing. The table has fewer than 1.6 million clones, about 98.5% seen once. Of note for this clone: Its specificity is not known.

Study-wide findings and caveats: Rarefaction exposed incomplete sorted-subset sequencing despite large depth.

From germline, CDR1 is GTSNPN and CDR2 SVGIG (reference sequence). There are 14 residues in the CDR3. Trimming took 1 base from V and 4 from J, leaving 13 bases between them. The chain recombines TRBV30 with TRBJ1-2, with D uncertain. The origin of this receptor is a man aged 25-45 years in good health. Source material: naive CD4+ T cells sorted from blood. Subset defined: CD45RA+ positively selected. This chain's CDR3 is CAWSADPSPYGYTF. CDR3 DNA sequence: TGTGCCTGGAGTGCCGACCCGTCCCCCTATGGCTACACCTTC.